This TCR beta chain is drawn from a study of T-cell reconstitution after alpha-beta-depleted transplantation in children. A remark on this clonotype: Its antigen is as yet unknown.

General study points: It was reported that alpha-beta T cells came from several hundred expanded graft clones (about two months after transplant). Counts and diversity of T cells one year after transplant came mostly from newly produced T cells. Some patients owed their high day-60 TCRbeta diversity to surviving recipient T cells and thymic progenitors.

The CDR3 is made up of 15 amino acids. The ends lost 3 bases at V and 5 bases at J; junction bases unmatched: 8. Germline V gene lookup returns CDR1 DFQATT and CDR2 SNEGSKA (reference sequence). Preparation of the TCRbeta library used unique molecular identifiers. TCRdb redid the calling of the PCR reads with MiXCR, one entry per CDR3 protein. The data contain 550,000 to 800,000 distinct CDR3 sequences, around 13% of them singletons. The source was PBMCs, collected before TCRalphabeta/CD19-depleted stem cell transplant. V is TRBV20-1 and J is TRBJ2-5, with 11 nucleotides matching TRBD2. The receptor comes from a girl aged 2-15 years with congenital amegakaryocytic thrombocytopenia, due to receive a stem cell transplant. The CDR3 DNA follows: TGCAGTGCTAGGGAACTAGCGGGAGCCCCCGAGACCCAGTACTTC. Its protein product is CSARELAGAPETQYF.